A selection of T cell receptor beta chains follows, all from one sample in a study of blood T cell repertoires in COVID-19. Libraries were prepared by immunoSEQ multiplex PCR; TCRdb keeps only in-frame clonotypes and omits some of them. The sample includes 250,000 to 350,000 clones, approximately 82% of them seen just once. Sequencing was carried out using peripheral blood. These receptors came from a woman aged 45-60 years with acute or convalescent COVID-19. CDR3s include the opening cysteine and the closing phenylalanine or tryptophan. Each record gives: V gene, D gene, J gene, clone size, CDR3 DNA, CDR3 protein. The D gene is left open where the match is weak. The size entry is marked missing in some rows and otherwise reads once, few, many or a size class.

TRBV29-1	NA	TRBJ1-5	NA	TGCAGCGTCAGCTGGGGTACGGGAAGCAATCAGCCCCAGCATTTT	CSVSWGTGSNQPQHF
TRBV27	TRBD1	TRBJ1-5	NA	TGTGCCAGCAGTCGACAGGGATGGGATCAGCCCCAGCATTTT	CASSRQGWDQPQHF
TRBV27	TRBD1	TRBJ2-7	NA	TGTGCCAGCAGTTTAAAGGGGACAGGGGACTCCTACGAGCAGTACTTC	CASSLKGTGDSYEQYF
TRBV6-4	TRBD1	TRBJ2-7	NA	TGTGCCAGCAGTGAGTCCAGGGGGTCGGAGCAGTACTTC	CASSESRGSEQYF
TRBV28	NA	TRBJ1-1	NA	TGTGCCACGACATTCAACACTGAAGCTTTCTTT	CATTFNTEAFF
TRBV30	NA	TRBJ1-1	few	TGTGCCTGGAAATCAGGGACTCACACTGAAGCTTTCTTT	CAWKSGTHTEAFF
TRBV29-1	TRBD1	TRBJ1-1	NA	TGCAGCGCCGCAGGGGGATGGGGCACTGAAGCTTTCTTT	CSAAGGWGTEAFF
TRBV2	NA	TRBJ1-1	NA	TGTGCCAGCAAGGAATCGAGGGCTAACACTGAAGCTTTCTTT	CASKESRANTEAFF
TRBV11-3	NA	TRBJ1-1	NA	TGTGCCAGCAGCTTAGGCAGGTTTGGAACTGAAGCTTTCTTT	CASSLGRFGTEAFF
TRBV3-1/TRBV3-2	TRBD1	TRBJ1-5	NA	TGTGCCAGCAGCCCGGGACAGAATAGCAATCAGCCCCAGCATTTT	CASSPGQNSNQPQHF
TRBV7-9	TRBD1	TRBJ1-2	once	TGTGCCAGCAGCTTAAATGACAGGGCCTATGGCTACACCTTC	CASSLNDRAYGYTF
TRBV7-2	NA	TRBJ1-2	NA	TGTGCCAGCAGCTTAGATACAGGGCTCAATGGCTACACCTTC	CASSLDTGLNGYTF
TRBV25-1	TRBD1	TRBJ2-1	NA	TGTGCCAGCAGTGAAATCCGGGACAGGGGTATTTACAATGAGCAGTTCTTC	CASSEIRDRGIYNEQFF
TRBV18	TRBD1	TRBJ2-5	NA	TGTGCCAGCTCAACCACCGGGACAGGGAGCGAGACCCAGTACTTC	CASSTTGTGSETQYF
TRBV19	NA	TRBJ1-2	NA	TGTGCCAGTAGTATAGGCGGCAGCTATAGTGGCTACACCTTC	CASSIGGSYSGYTF
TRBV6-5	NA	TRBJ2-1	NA	TGTGCCACCCGATTGGACTGGAGCTCCTACAATGAGCAGTTCTTC	CATRLDWSSYNEQFF
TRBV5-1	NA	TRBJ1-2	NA	TGCGCCAGCAGCCCCGTGGGGGGTGCGGATGGCTACACCTTC	CASSPVGGADGYTF
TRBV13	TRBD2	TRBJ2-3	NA	TGTGCCAGCATGCGGCGGGAGCAAGATACGCAGTATTTT	CASMRREQDTQYF
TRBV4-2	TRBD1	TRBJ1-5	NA	TGTGCCAGCAGCCAAGATTTAGGGGGCCATCGACCCCAGCATTTT	CASSQDLGGHRPQHF
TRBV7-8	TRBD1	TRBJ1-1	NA	TGTGCCAGCAGCCGAGGACAGGGGTTGAACACTGAAGCTTTCTTT	CASSRGQGLNTEAFF
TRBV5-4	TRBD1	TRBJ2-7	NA	TGTGCCAGCAGGCGGGACAGGGAGAACGAGCAGTACTTC	CASRRDRENEQYF
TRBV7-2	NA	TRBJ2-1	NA	TGTGCCAGCAGCTTAAGCCTAGAAACTAATGAGCAGTTCTTC	CASSLSLETNEQFF
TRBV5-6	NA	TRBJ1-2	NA	TGTGCCAGCAGCTTTACGGAGACCGACTATGGCTACACCTTC	CASSFTETDYGYTF
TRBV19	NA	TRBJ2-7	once	TGTGCCCGAGAAGGGGACTTAGCTTACGAGCAGTACTTC	CAREGDLAYEQYF
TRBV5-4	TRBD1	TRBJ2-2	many	TGTGCCAGCAGCAGGGACAGGGCGGGGACCGGGGAGCTGTTTTTT	CASSRDRAGTGELFF
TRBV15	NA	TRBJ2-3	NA	TGTGCCACCAGCAGAGGCCACAGCCCAGATACGCAGTATTTT	CATSRGHSPDTQYF
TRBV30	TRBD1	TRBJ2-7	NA	TGTGCCTGGAGTGTACGGTTTAGGGGGCAAGCCTACGAGCAGTACTTC	CAWSVRFRGQAYEQYF
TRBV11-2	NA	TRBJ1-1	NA	TGTGCCAGCAGCTTAAAGACAGACCTGAACACTGAAGCTTTCTTT	CASSLKTDLNTEAFF
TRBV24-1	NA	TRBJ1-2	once	TGTGCCACCCGGGGGGGGAACGACTATGGCTACACCTTC	CATRGGNDYGYTF
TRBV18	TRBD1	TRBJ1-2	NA	TGTGCCAGCTCACCGTCGACAGGGGACAACTATGGCTACACCTTC	CASSPSTGDNYGYTF
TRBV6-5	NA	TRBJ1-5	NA	TGTGCCAGCAGCGGGAGGGGGGGGGCTCAGCCCCAGCATTTT	CASSGRGGAQPQHF
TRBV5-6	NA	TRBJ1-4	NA	TGTGCCAGCAGTCGGGAGGGGCTTGGGGAAAAACTGTTTTTT	CASSREGLGEKLFF
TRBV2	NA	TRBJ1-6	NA	TGTGCCAGCAGTGCGAGAGGAAGGTATAATTCACCCCTCCACTTT	CASSARGRYNSPLHF
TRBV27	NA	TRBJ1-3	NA	TGTGCCAGCAGTTTAGGAGATGGAAACACCATATATTTT	CASSLGDGNTIYF
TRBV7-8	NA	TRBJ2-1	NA	TGTGCCAGCAGCCCAGTCCCGGGGGGCTTCGGGTCCAATGAGCAGTTCTTC	CASSPVPGGFGSNEQFF
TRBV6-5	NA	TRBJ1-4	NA	TGTGCCAGCAGTTACTCACCGGGACTTAATGAAAAACTGTTTTTT	CASSYSPGLNEKLFF
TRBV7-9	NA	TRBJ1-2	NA	TGTGCCAGCAGCTTACCCGTCTCCACAGGGAAATATGGCTACACCTTC	CASSLPVSTGKYGYTF
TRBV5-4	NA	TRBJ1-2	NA	TGTGCCAGCAGCTTGGGCACAGAAAACTATGGCTACACCTTC	CASSLGTENYGYTF
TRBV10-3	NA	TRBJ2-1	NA	TGTGCCATCACCGGGGGGCCTGAGCAGTTCTTC	CAITGGPEQFF
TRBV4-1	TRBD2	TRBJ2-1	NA	TGCGCCAGCAGCCAAGAGAATCGGCTAGCGGCTTCCAATGAGCAGTTCTTC	CASSQENRLAASNEQFF
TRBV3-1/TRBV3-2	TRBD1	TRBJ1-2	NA	TGTGCCAGCAGTTATATTTCCGGGACAGCTGGCTACACCTTC	CASSYISGTAGYTF
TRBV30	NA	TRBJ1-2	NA	TGTGCCTGGAGTGTACTAGCCGGCTATGGCTACACCTTC	CAWSVLAGYGYTF
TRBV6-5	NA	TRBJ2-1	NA	TGTGCCACCCTTAGAGGGAATGAGCAGTTCTTC	CATLRGNEQFF
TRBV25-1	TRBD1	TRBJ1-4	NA	TGTGCCAGCAGTGATCCGACAGGGAATGAAAAACTGTTTTTT	CASSDPTGNEKLFF
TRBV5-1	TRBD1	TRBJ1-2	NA	TGCGCCAGCAGCTTAAGGCAGGGGGATGGCTACACCTTC	CASSLRQGDGYTF